These 20 T cell receptor beta chains originate from one sample sequenced in a study of untreated major depressive disorder. Sequencing was performed with immunoSEQ multiplex PCR; in TCRdb, only in-frame clones are kept and a portion is missing. Counted here are 15,000 to 25,000 clones, 70% to 90% occurring once; the ten biggest clones make up 0.65% to 1%. Sequencing was performed on CD4+ T cells from PBMCs. The receptors were gathered from a woman in her twenties or thirties in good health.

The rearrangement links TRBV9 to TRBJ2-3, with unresolved D. This CDR3 region has 14 residues. Germline V gene data show CDR1 as SGDLS and CDR2 as YYNGEE. Trimming cost V 3 bases and J 2 bases, with 10 bases left between them. The CDR3 nucleotides are TGTGCCAGCAGCGCCAAACAACCCACAGATACGCAGTATTTT. Translated: CASSAKQPTDTQYF.

The J gene is TRBJ2-3, the V gene TRBV1; the D call TRBD2 from the table was never checked on the DNA. TRBV1 is flagged as a pseudogene. The CDR3 runs 17 residues. CDR3 coding DNA: TGCACCAGCAGCCAACCCACTAGCGAAGGCACCACAGATACGCAGTATTTT. This codes for CTSSQPTSEGTTDTQYF.

This clone was seen more than once but under ten times. The chain recombines TRBV10-3 with TRBJ1-3; D call uncertain. Germline lookup yields CDR1 ENHRY and CDR2 SYGVKD. V was pared by 7 bases and J by 0 bases, with 10 bases between. The CDR3 contains 14 residues. The CDR3 nucleotides read TGTGCCATCACTCGGACTTCCTCTGGAAACACCATATATTTT. Translated, it gives CAITRTSSGNTIYF.

This chain joins TRBV4-3 and TRBJ1-2; TRBD1 matches 10 bases. In germline, CDR1 is LGHNA, CDR2 YSLEER. V lost 0 bases, J lost 4 bases, and 5 bases stayed unmatched. The CDR3 runs 16 residues. The DNA of the CDR3 is TGCGCCAGCAGCCAAGATTGGGGGACAGGGGCCTATGGCTACACCTTC. This encodes CASSQDWGTGAYGYTF.

The chain uses TRBV2 and TRBJ2-7, with a weak D call TRBD2 (5 bases). This CDR3 region has 14 residues. V was clipped by 4 bases and J by 6 bases, with 16 bases between them. The V gene's germline CDR1 is SNHLY and CDR2 FYNNEI. The CDR3 sequence: CASSVLAPVAEQYF. CDR3 nucleotides: TGTGCCAGCAGTGTTCTAGCTCCAGTGGCCGAGCAGTACTTC.

The rearrangement uses TRBV21-1 and TRBJ1-1; the table gives TRBD1 as D, unverified against the DNA. TRBV21-1 is a pseudogene locus. CDR3 size: 16 residues. The CDR3 reads CASIHPDREVNTEAFF. CDR3 DNA: TGTGCCAGCATCCATCCGGACAGGGAGGTGAACACTGAAGCTTTCTTT.

The J gene is TRBJ2-2, the V gene TRBV5-1; 7 bases agree with TRBD1. Germline V gives CDR1 SGHRS, CDR2 YFSETQ. V lost 3 bases and J lost 4; bases outside the gene matches: 12. There are 17 residues in the CDR3. The CDR3 region has the DNA TGCGCCAGCAGCTCGCCAAACGACAGGGTCGGCACCGGGGAGCTGTTTTTT. Amino acid sequence: CASSSPNDRVGTGELFF.

V usage is TRBV5-1 and J usage is TRBJ2-7, with 11 bases lining up with TRBD1. CDR1 SGHRS and CDR2 YFSETQ come from the germline V gene. This CDR3 has 16 residues. V was pared by 0 bases and J by 9 bases, with 11 bases of the junction left unmatched. CDR3 nucleotide sequence: TGCGCCAGCAGCTTGGACGGGACAGGGGGAGGTAGGGCGCAGTACTTC. Translation gives CASSLDGTGGGRAQYF.

The chain couples TRBV20-1 to TRBJ2-1; the D is unclear. CDR3 size: 11 residues. Germline assignment: CDR1 DFQATT and CDR2 SNEGSKA (reference sequence). Trimming took off 6 bases at V and 13 bases at J, with 16 bases between the two ends. The CDR3 DNA is TGCAGTGCCGCCTTAGTTAGAGACCAGTTCTTC. It encodes CSAALVRDQFF.

The chain combines TRBV7-2 with TRBJ2-7, with 8 nucleotides matching TRBD1. V shed 5 bases, J shed 5 bases, and the junction held 8 bases outside the gene matches. Germline values: CDR1 SGHTA, CDR2 FQGNSA. The CDR3 totals 14 residues. CDR3 amino acids: CASSKDRAANEQYF. In DNA, the CDR3 is TGTGCCAGCAGCAAGGACAGGGCGGCGAACGAGCAGTACTTC.

The chain has TRBV19 and TRBJ2-7; D is ambiguous. Trimming pared 3 bases from V and 2 bases from J, leaving 11 bases between. The CDR3 is made up of 14 amino acids. Germline CDR1 reads LNHDA; CDR2 reads SQIVND (reference sequence). The CDR3 region is CASSISLGPYEQYF. CDR3 bases: TGTGCCAGTAGTATCTCTCTGGGCCCCTACGAGCAGTACTTC.

The chain employs TRBV15 and TRBJ2-7; tentatively, D is TRBD2 (6 bases). Trimming left V 11 bases short and J 3 bases short, with 23 bases between. The germline gives CDR1 LNHNV, CDR2 YYDKDF (reference sequence). This CDR3 is built from 15 residues. This CDR3 reads CAPLVGRGKYYEQYF. The CDR3 DNA is TGTGCCCCCTTGGTAGGGCGCGGGAAATACTACGAGCAGTACTTC.

This chain joins TRBV5-6 and TRBJ1-2, with 7 nucleotides matching TRBD1. Germline loops: CDR1 SGHDT, CDR2 YYEEEE. CDR3 length: 17 amino acids. The J segment lost 3 bases and the V segment lost 3 bases, leaving 14 bases of the junction unmatched. The CDR3 protein is CASSSNRDSYIDYGYTF. The CDR3 coding sequence is TGTGCCAGCAGCTCCAACCGGGACAGTTACATCGACTATGGCTACACCTTC. The full variable domain, completed using reference TRBV5-6 and TRBJ1-2, is DAGVTQSPTHLIKTRGQQVTLRCSPKSGHDTVSWYQQALGQGPQFIFQYYEEEERQRGNFPDRFSGHQFPNYSSELNVNALLLGDSALYLCASSSNRDSYIDYGYTFGSGTRLTVV.

The chain employs TRBV7-3 and TRBJ1-2; D gene unclear. Between the trimmed V and J ends, which lost 0 bases and 2 bases, there was a span of 7 bases. The CDR3 is 14 amino acids. The germline V gene encodes CDR1 SGHTA and CDR2 FQGTGA. The chain's CDR3 is CASSLTGGNYGYTF. As DNA, the CDR3 is TGTGCCAGCAGCTTAACGGGAGGGAACTATGGCTACACCTTC.

This chain joins TRBV6-6 and TRBJ1-3; D call uncertain. This CDR3 comprises 12 residues. The germline gives CDR1 MNHNY, CDR2 SVGAGI (reference sequence). Trimming left V 8 bases short and J 2 bases short, with 7 bases between. The CDR3 nucleotides are TGTGCCAGCTCTGGCGCTGGAAACACCATATATTTT. This codes for CASSGAGNTIYF.

The genes are TRBV5-1 and TRBJ2-1; D gene ambiguous. This CDR3 has 13 residues. Per the germline V gene, CDR1 is SGHRS and CDR2 is YFSETQ. V lost 0 bases to trimming and J lost 14 bases, with 15 bases between them. The CDR3 loop is CASSLVPGESKFF. DNA for the CDR3: TGCGCCAGCAGCTTGGTGCCGGGTGAATCTAAGTTCTTC.

CDR3 loop: CSASRRNEQFF. CDR3 in DNA: TGCAGTGCTTCCCGCAGGAATGAGCAGTTCTTC. The rearrangement links TRBV20-1 to TRBJ2-1; D uncertain. Per germline, CDR1 DFQATT and CDR2 SNEGSKA (reference sequence). The germline V and J ends were trimmed by 5 bases and 7 bases, with 9 bases remaining between them. CDR3 size: 11 residues.

The genes are TRBV29-1 and TRBJ2-1, with 7 bases fitting TRBD2. Germline V CDR1 and CDR2: SQVTM, ANQGSEA. The CDR3 has 15 residues. V was pared by 3 bases and J by 0 bases, with 5 bases of the junction left unmatched. This CDR3 is CSVDGGGSSYNEQFF. CDR3 DNA: TGCAGCGTTGACGGCGGGGGAAGCTCCTACAATGAGCAGTTCTTC.

The chain carries TRBV29-1 and TRBJ2-1; 11 bases agree with TRBD2. Germline loops: CDR1 SQVTM, CDR2 ANQGSEA. This CDR3 is built from 14 residues. V shed 6 bases and J 7 bases; nucleotides not matched to a gene: 8. The CDR3 region has the DNA TGCAGCGTGCATACTAGCGGGAGATATAATGAGCAGTTCTTC. It specifies CSVHTSGRYNEQFF.

The rearrangement links TRBV9 to TRBJ1-4; perhaps TRBD1 as D (6 bases). This CDR3 comprises 14 residues. In germline, CDR1 is SGDLS, CDR2 YYNGEE. V was clipped by 3 bases and J by 4 bases, with 10 bases between them. The DNA of the CDR3 is TGTGCCAGCAGCGGACAGGTCGGTAATGAAAAACTGTTTTTT. Residues: CASSGQVGNEKLFF.